These 24 T cell receptor beta chains were sequenced from one sample in a study of T cell responses to AZD1222 COVID-19 vaccine. TCRdb's copy holds only in-frame clones and misses some; the assay was immunoSEQ multiplex PCR. This sample has about 150,000 clones, with roughly 91% found just once. The sample consisted of peripheral blood, taken on day 0 of AZD1222 vaccination. These receptors were taken from an adult in good health.

Written as DNA, the CDR3 is TGTGCCAGCAGCGGGACTTTCTACGAGCAGTACTTC. Translation: CASSGTFYEQYF. V usage is TRBV2 and J usage is TRBJ2-7; a possible D gene is TRBD2 (6 bases). In germline, CDR1 is SNHLY, CDR2 FYNNEI. V was clipped by 6 bases and J by 3 bases, with 9 bases between them. The CDR3 spans 12 residues.

The chain uses TRBV4-1 and TRBJ1-1; TRBD1 matches 7 bases. V trimming: 3 bases; J trimming: 5 bases; junction bases outside the gene matches: 9. CDR3 length: 15 amino acids. The germline CDR1 and CDR2 sequences are MGHRA and YSYEKL. CDR3 in DNA: TGCGCCAGCAGCCACGGGGAGACAGGGAATACTGAAGCTTTCTTT. Translated: CASSHGETGNTEAFF.

The chain is built from TRBV6-4 and TRBJ2-1; 9 bases are a match to TRBD2. V lost 5 bases, J lost 6 bases, and 5 bases stayed unmatched. CDR3 size: 14 residues. Germline CDR1 and CDR2: MRHNA and SNTAGT. CDR3 coding DNA: TGTGCCAGCAGTCCCGGGACTAGCTCCAATGAGCAGTTCTTC. Its protein is CASSPGTSSNEQFF.

This clone was counted a single time. This rearrangement joins TRBV18 to TRBJ1-1, with D possibly being TRBD1 (5 bases). Germline loops: CDR1 KGHSH, CDR2 LQKENI. The CDR3 totals 13 residues. Trimming removed 6 bases at V and 4 bases at J, with 12 bases between. CDR3 sequence reads: CASSSLGGTEAFF. In nucleotides, the CDR3 is TGTGCCAGCTCGTCTCTTGGGGGCACTGAAGCTTTCTTT.

This clone has only a few counts. The chain has TRBV9 and TRBJ1-3; TRBD1 matches at 9 bases. The CDR3 spans 14 residues. V was pared by 4 bases and J by 4 bases, with 3 bases of the junction left unmatched. Germline-derived CDR1 and CDR2 are SGDLS and YYNGEE. The CDR3 coding sequence is TGTGCCAGCAGCCCTACAGGGGGCGGAAACACCATATATTTT. The encoded protein is CASSPTGGGNTIYF.

The chain carries TRBV5-1 and TRBJ1-1, with 7 positions matching TRBD1. There are 16 residues in the CDR3. Trimming took 3 bases from V and 3 from J; bases not matched to a gene: 11. CDR1 and CDR2 from the germline V gene are SGHRS and YFSETQ. CDR3 loop: CASSSVEGAGDTEAFF. In DNA, the CDR3 is TGCGCCAGCAGCTCGGTCGAGGGGGCGGGGGACACTGAAGCTTTCTTT.

The CDR3 protein is CASSLGGKNIQYF. The CDR3 DNA sequence: TGTGCCAGCAGTCTGGGAGGGAAAAACATTCAGTACTTC. This chain uses TRBV5-4 with TRBJ2-4, with 7 bases identical to TRBD2. Germline V gives CDR1 SGHNT, CDR2 YYREEE (reference sequence). The V and J ends lost 5 bases and 4 bases, in that order; junction bases with no gene match: 3. The CDR3 is made up of 13 amino acids.

The chain recombines TRBV13 with TRBJ1-6; 9 bases map to TRBD1. V was clipped by 5 bases and J by 7 bases; unmatched bases: 6. Germline-derived CDR1 and CDR2 are PRHDT and FYEKMQ (reference sequence). The length of the CDR3 is 15 residues. The DNA of the CDR3 is TGTGCCAGCAGCCGGGGGGACAGGGCCAATTCACCCCTCCACTTT. Protein sequence: CASSRGDRANSPLHF.

This chain connects TRBV6-1 to TRBJ1-3; D may be TRBD1 (6 bases). Trimming removed 3 bases at V and 4 bases at J, with 10 bases between. The CDR3 is made up of 14 amino acids. Looked up from germline, CDR1 is MNHNS and CDR2 is SASEGT. The CDR3 sequence: CASSERGSGNTIYF. The CDR3, as DNA: TGTGCCAGCAGTGAGAGGGGGTCAGGAAACACCATATATTTT.

With respect to this clone: An end of the junction does not agree with germline; a read error may underlie this. V is TRBV6-1 and J is TRBJ1-5, with D tentatively TRBD1 (6 bases). Germline CDR1 MNHNS, CDR2 SASEGT. CDR3 length: 15 residues. The CDR3 sequence: CASREVQGINQPQHF. Here the CDR3 DNA reads TGTGCCAGCAGAGAAGTACAGGGTATCAATCAGCCCCAGCATTTT.

The V and J genes are TRBV5-6 and TRBJ1-3, with TRBD1 matching 7 bases. From germline, CDR1 is SGHDT and CDR2 YYEEEE. CDR3 length: 15 amino acids. Unmatched junction bases numbered 9, after V lost 6 bases and J lost 3 bases. In DNA form, the CDR3 reads TGTGCCAGCATAAGACAGGGCTCCAGTGGAAACACCATATATTTT. Protein product: CASIRQGSSGNTIYF.

The chain links TRBV4-2 to TRBJ2-7; D is unclear. The V end was cut by 0 bases, the J end by 2 bases, with 11 bases between. The CDR3 is made up of 15 amino acids. Germline V gene lookup returns CDR1 LGHNA and CDR2 YNFKEQ. CDR3 DNA sequence: TGTGCCAGCAGCCAAGATCCCCCCAAGCCCTACGAGCAGTACTTC. This sequence encodes CASSQDPPKPYEQYF.

The chain joins TRBV2 to TRBJ2-7; the D is unclear. Germline V lookup: CDR1 SNHLY, CDR2 FYNNEI. Trimming stripped 6 bases from V and 3 bases from J, with 9 bases between. The CDR3 contains 12 residues. CDR3 in amino acids: CASSNNLYEQYF. In DNA, the CDR3 is TGTGCCAGCAGCAACAATCTCTACGAGCAGTACTTC.

The V and J genes are TRBV9 and TRBJ2-1; unclear D gene. Trimming pared 0 bases from V and 8 bases from J, leaving 12 bases between. The CDR3 runs 14 residues. CDR1 is SGDLS and CDR2 is YYNGEE in the germline V gene. In DNA form, the CDR3 reads TGTGCCAGCAGCGTAGCACAGAAGGGTGATGAGCAGTTCTTC. It encodes CASSVAQKGDEQFF.

The chain joins TRBV10-1 to TRBJ2-6; weak D call: TRBD1 (5 bases). Germline lookup yields CDR1 WNHNN and CDR2 SYGVQD (reference sequence). The CDR3 totals 14 residues. V was trimmed by 6 bases and J by 1 base, leaving 7 bases between them. The CDR3 DNA sequence: TGCGCCAGCAGCCAGGGTTCTGGGGCCAACGTCCTGACTTTC. Its protein product is CASSQGSGANVLTF.

The chain joins TRBV7-9 to TRBJ2-1; D is perhaps TRBD1 (6 bases). The V end lost 3 bases, the J end lost 4 bases, and 10 bases lay between the germline ends. The CDR3 is 14 residues long. Germline CDR1 SEHNR, CDR2 FQNEAQ (reference sequence). CDR3 DNA: TGTGCCAGCAGCTTTAGAGGGGGTTACAATGAGCAGTTCTTC. Its protein is CASSFRGGYNEQFF.

This clone was observed a handful of times. The J gene is TRBJ1-2, the V gene TRBV12-3 or TRBV12-4; 8 bases are shared with TRBD1. Trimming cost V 6 bases and J 6 bases; bases outside gene matches: 0. This CDR3 spans 11 amino acids. CDR3 amino acids: CASRTGDGYTF. CDR3 DNA: TGTGCCAGCAGGACAGGGGATGGCTACACCTTC.

The chain is built from TRBV7-2 and TRBJ2-3; D is ambiguous. V dropped 1 base and J dropped 2 bases, with 13 bases sitting between them. Germline loops: CDR1 SGHTA, CDR2 FQGNSA. CDR3 length: 16 amino acids. Here the CDR3 DNA reads TGTGCCAGCAGCTTAGTAGACGGCTCAATCACAGATACGCAGTATTTT. Its protein is CASSLVDGSITDTQYF.

The chain is built from TRBV28 and TRBJ1-3, with D unresolved. The CDR3 runs to 12 residues. CDR1 MDHEN and CDR2 SYDVKM come from the germline V gene. Trimming cost V 5 bases and J 4 bases, with 6 bases left between them. CDR3 DNA sequence: TGTGCCAGCAGTGTTGGGGGAAACACCATATATTTT. Protein: CASSVGGNTIYF.

The chain links TRBV6-1 to TRBJ1-3; the D is unclear. Germline CDR1 is MNHNS and CDR2 is SASEGT. V lost 4 bases to trimming and J lost 4 bases, with 17 bases between them. The CDR3 runs 16 residues. In nucleotides, the CDR3 is TGTGCCAGCAGTGCCCTAGGACGGGTGGCAGGAAACACCATATATTTT. As protein: CASSALGRVAGNTIYF.

The chain links TRBV6-5 to TRBJ2-2; D is perhaps TRBD1 (5 bases). The germline V and J ends were trimmed by 6 bases and 4 bases, with 12 bases remaining between them. The CDR3 runs to 14 residues. Germline lookup yields CDR1 MNHEY and CDR2 SVGAGI. The CDR3 DNA reads as TGTGCCAGCAGGACATGGGGCATCACCGGGGAGCTGTTTTTT. This gives the protein CASRTWGITGELFF.

J is TRBJ2-5 and V is TRBV2; maybe TRBD1 (5 bases). Germline-derived CDR1 and CDR2 are SNHLY and FYNNEI. Deletions cut 4 bases from V and 3 bases from J, with 6 bases between. The CDR3 is 12 residues long. CDR3 protein: CASSVREETQYF. The CDR3, as DNA: TGTGCCAGCAGTGTCAGGGAAGAGACCCAGTACTTC.

The chain uses TRBV29-1 and TRBJ1-1; 9 bases agree with TRBD1. The CDR3 is 13 amino acids. V shed 7 bases and J 3 bases; nucleotides not matched to a gene: 6. Germline values: CDR1 SQVTM, CDR2 ANQGSEA. Here the CDR3 reads CSAGDRDYTEAFF. DNA for the CDR3: TGCAGCGCGGGGGACAGGGACTACACTGAAGCTTTCTTT.

This chain connects TRBV5-1 to TRBJ2-1, with TRBD2 matching over 7 bases. V shed 1 base, J shed 4 bases, and the junction held 5 bases outside the gene matches. Germline CDR1 reads SGHRS; CDR2 reads YFSETQ. The CDR3 covers 15 residues. DNA of the CDR3: TGCGCCAGCAGCTTGTACCTAGCGGAATACAATGAGCAGTTCTTC. Translated: CASSLYLAEYNEQFF.